These 30 T cell receptor beta chains were sequenced from one sample in a study of blood T cells in healthy people across ages. The second PCR ran about 6 to 11 cycles with a sample-barcoded 5' primer and J-beta primers. TCRdb redid the calling of the 5' RACE reads with MiXCR, one entry per CDR3 protein. Of about 1,400,000 distinct CDR3 sequences in the sample, around 59% were seen once. Sequencing input: blood. The receptor set was obtained from a man younger than 30 in good health.

J is TRBJ2-1 and V is TRBV11-2, with TRBD1 matching over 7 bases. Trimming cost V 1 base and J 9 bases; bases outside gene matches: 6. Per germline, CDR1 SGHAT and CDR2 FQNNGV. The CDR3 is 14 amino acids. CDR3 in DNA: TGTGCCAGCAGCTTAGGACAGGGCTGGGGTGAGCAGTTCTTC. Its translation: CASSLGQGWGEQFF. Complete variable domain (other parts from reference TRBV11-2 and TRBJ2-1): EAGVAQSPRYKIIEKRQSVAFWCNPISGHATLYWYQQILGQGPKLLIQFQNNGVVDDSQLPKDRFSAERLKGVDSTLKIQPAKLEDSAVYLCASSLGQGWGEQFFGPGTRLTVL.

J is TRBJ2-2 and V is TRBV7-8; TRBD1 is a possible D gene (5 bases). V was pared by 5 bases and J by 0 bases, with 16 bases between. This CDR3 region has 17 residues. CDR1 and CDR2 (germline): SGHVS, FQNEAQ. The CDR3 sequence: CASSPRRAGTNTGELFF. CDR3 DNA: TGTGCCAGCAGCCCGCGTAGGGCAGGGACGAACACCGGGGAGCTGTTTTTT.

The chain carries TRBV4-3 and TRBJ1-5, with 7 bases aligning to TRBD1. The CDR3 length is 15 residues. Germline values: CDR1 LGHNA, CDR2 YSLEER. V shed 1 base and J 5 bases; nucleotides not matched to a gene: 5. As DNA, the CDR3 is TGCGCCAGCAGCCAAGTGTACGACAGGGATCAGCCCCAGCATTTT. Its protein product is CASSQVYDRDQPQHF.

The chain joins TRBV11-2 to TRBJ2-7; TRBD2 agrees at 7 bases. Germline V lookup: CDR1 SGHAT, CDR2 FQNNGV. V dropped 7 bases and J dropped 2; count of bases not matched to a gene: 11. The CDR3 sequence is 15 residues long. The CDR3 DNA reads as TGTGCCAGCACTCGCACCGGGACTAACCCCTACGAGCAGTACTTC. This gives the protein CASTRTGTNPYEQYF.

This chain connects TRBV10-2 to TRBJ2-5; 9 positions agree with TRBD1. The CDR3 is 16 amino acids. With 4 bases clipped from V and 1 base from J, the junction kept 7 bases outside the gene matches. Germline V gene lookup returns CDR1 WSHSY and CDR2 SAAADI. The DNA for the CDR3 is TGCGCCAGCAGTGGGCCGGACAGGGGAGCCCAAGAGACCCAGTACTTC. It yields the protein CASSGPDRGAQETQYF.

V gene TRBV3-1 combines with J gene TRBJ2-1; TRBD1 matches 8 bases. Matching the DNA end better, TRBJ2-7 makes the J call doubtful. The CDR3 consists of 17 residues. Per the germline V gene, CDR1 is LGHDT and CDR2 is YNNKEL (reference sequence). The CDR3 DNA reads TGTGCCAGCAGCCGGGGGACAGGTAGGAGCTCCTACAATGAGCAGTACTTC. Its protein product is CASSRGTGRSSYNEQYF.

This clonotype was counted once. The chain links TRBV20-1 to TRBJ2-5; possible D gene TRBD2, 6 bases. The end of the DNA aligns better with TRBJ2-4, so the J call may be wrong. Germline-derived CDR1 and CDR2 are DFQATT and SNEGSKA (reference sequence). The CDR3 totals 14 residues. As DNA, the CDR3 is TGCAGTGCTGGGGGAGGAGGGATTGGAAACATTCAGTACTTC. Residues: CSAGGGGIGNIQYF.

The chain is built from TRBV7-2 and TRBJ1-4, with 8 nucleotides matching TRBD1. Germline V lookup: CDR1 SGHTA, CDR2 FQGNSA. The J segment lost 15 bases and the V segment lost 0 bases, leaving 15 bases of the junction unmatched. The CDR3 loop spans 16 amino acids. CDR3 region: CASSLAPTDRDKKVFF. In DNA, the CDR3 is TGTGCCAGCAGCTTAGCGCCCACGGACAGGGACAAAAAGGTGTTTTTT.

The chain carries TRBV5-1 and TRBJ2-1; 10 bases are shared with TRBD2. The CDR3 is made up of 15 amino acids. V was clipped by 1 base and J by 5 bases; unmatched bases: 3. The germline V gene encodes CDR1 SGHRS and CDR2 YFSETQ. The DNA for the CDR3 is TGCGCCAGCAGCTTGTATAGCGGGGGGAACAATGAGCAGTTCTTC. It codes for CASSLYSGGNNEQFF.

This clonotype was found many times. In nucleotides, the CDR3 is TGTGCCAGCAGCTTAGCGCGTACAGATACGCAGTATTTT. It codes for CASSLARTDTQYF. V gene TRBV7-2 combines with J gene TRBJ2-3; D is ambiguous. Per the germline V gene, CDR1 is SGHTA and CDR2 is FQGNSA. The CDR3 is 13 residues long. Trimming removed 0 bases from V and 3 bases from J, with 4 bases in between.

This clonotype showed up just a few times. The chain carries TRBV2 and TRBJ1-5; D perhaps matches TRBD1 (5 bases). The V gene's germline CDR1 is SNHLY and CDR2 FYNNEI. The CDR3 sequence is 13 residues long. V shed 7 bases and J shed 4 bases, with 11 bases lying between them. The CDR3 is CASKRGVNQPQHF. In nucleotides, the CDR3 is TGTGCCAGCAAGCGGGGGGTAAATCAGCCCCAGCATTTT. Using reference TRBV2 and TRBJ1-5 for the parts outside the CDR3, the full variable domain is EPEVTQTPSHQVTQMGQEVILRCVPISNHLYFYWYRQILGQKVEFLVSFYNNEISEKSEIFDDQFSVERPDGSNFTLKIRSTKLEDSAMYFCASKRGVNQPQHFGDGTRLSIL.

The V gene is TRBV27, the J gene TRBJ2-7; D not resolved. V was shortened by 5 bases and J by 5 bases, with 16 bases between the two germline ends. The CDR3 has 14 amino acids. Germline values: CDR1 MNHEY, CDR2 SMNVEV (reference sequence). In DNA, the CDR3 is TGTGCCAGCAGTCCCAATCAGGTCTTCGACGAGCAGTACTTC. Translation gives CASSPNQVFDEQYF.

The rearrangement uses TRBV11-2 and TRBJ1-5, with D unresolved. This CDR3 has 16 residues. Germline V gives CDR1 SGHAT, CDR2 FQNNGV. Trimming left V 5 bases short and J 4 bases short, with 18 bases between. The chain's CDR3 is CASSKETGNRNQPQHF. The DNA for the CDR3 is TGTGCCAGCAGCAAAGAAACGGGAAATAGAAATCAGCCCCAGCATTTT. Together with reference TRBV11-2 and TRBJ1-5, the CDR3 gives the full variable domain: EAGVAQSPRYKIIEKRQSVAFWCNPISGHATLYWYQQILGQGPKLLIQFQNNGVVDDSQLPKDRFSAERLKGVDSTLKIQPAKLEDSAVYLCASSKETGNRNQPQHFGDGTRLSIL.

V usage is TRBV7-9 and J usage is TRBJ2-7; D ambiguous. V was trimmed by 6 bases and J by 1 base, leaving 13 bases between them. The CDR3 spans 14 residues. In germline, CDR1 is SEHNR, CDR2 FQNEAQ (reference sequence). CDR3 nucleotide sequence: TGTGCCAGCAGTCCAGCGTCGCCGTCCTACGAGCAGTACTTC. Protein product: CASSPASPSYEQYF.

The V gene is TRBV25-1, the J gene TRBJ1-2, with TRBD1 identical over 7 bases. The CDR3 is 14 amino acids. CDR1 MGHDK and CDR2 SYGVNS come from the germline V gene. With V trimmed by 0 bases and J by 8 bases, 6 bases remained unmatched. The CDR3 sequence is CASSEYPGGEGYTF. CDR3 bases: TGTGCCAGCAGTGAATATCCAGGGGGGGAAGGCTACACCTTC.

V gene TRBV15 combines with J gene TRBJ1-2; no firm D call. Trimming pared 1 base from V and 8 bases from J, leaving 20 bases between. The CDR3 contains 16 residues. CDR1 is LNHNV, CDR2 YYDKDF, per germline (reference sequence). CDR3 protein: CATSRALHPGSLGYTF. CDR3 nucleotide sequence: TGTGCCACCAGCAGAGCCCTCCATCCGGGATCTCTAGGCTACACCTTC.

CDR3 sequence: CATQDADGGYTF. DNA for the CDR3: TGTGCCACCCAGGACGCCGATGGGGGCTACACCTTC. The chain carries TRBV10-3 and TRBJ1-2, with unresolved D. Looked up from germline, CDR1 is ENHRY and CDR2 is SYGVKD. The CDR3 contains 12 residues. V was pared by 10 bases and J by 8 bases, with 17 bases between.

J is TRBJ2-1 and V is TRBV5-1; a possible D gene is TRBD2 (7 bases). Per the germline V gene, CDR1 is SGHRS and CDR2 is YFSETQ. The CDR3 is made up of 15 amino acids. The V end lost 4 bases, the J end lost 10 bases, and 21 bases lay between the germline ends. CDR3 sequence: CASSRHGGAEQEQFF. The CDR3 nucleotides read TGCGCCAGCAGCCGTCATGGGGGGGCCGAACAAGAGCAGTTCTTC.

V usage is TRBV6-5 and J usage is TRBJ1-2, with a possible D match to TRBD1 (5 bases). V dropped 4 bases and J dropped 5 bases, with 14 bases sitting between them. From germline, CDR1 is MNHEY and CDR2 SVGAGI. The CDR3 runs 14 residues. CDR3 DNA: TGTGCCAGCAGTTTGCAGCCGGAGGGGTATGGCTACACCTTC. It yields the protein CASSLQPEGYGYTF.

This chain uses TRBV6-5 with TRBJ2-5; 13 bases align to TRBD2. TRBJ2-7 explains the end of the DNA better; the J call may be wrong. Germline V gene sequence: CDR1 MNHEY, CDR2 SVGAGI. The CDR3 loop spans 16 amino acids. CDR3 in amino acids: CASSLKGLAGLYEQYF. DNA for the CDR3: TGTGCCAGCAGCCTGAAGGGACTAGCGGGACTTTACGAGCAGTACTTC.

There are a few counts of this clonotype. The chain links TRBV4-1 to TRBJ2-7; D possibly corresponds to TRBD1 (5 bases). The germline V gene encodes CDR1 MGHRA and CDR2 YSYEKL. The CDR3 covers 15 residues. V shed 1 base and J shed 0 bases, with 10 bases lying between them. The CDR3 loop is CASSQVTQGSYEQYF. CDR3 DNA sequence: TGCGCCAGCAGCCAAGTCACCCAGGGCTCCTACGAGCAGTACTTC.

V is TRBV27 and J is TRBJ2-1; tentative D call: TRBD2 (7 bases). Per the germline V gene, CDR1 is MNHEY and CDR2 is SMNVEV (reference sequence). V was pared by 7 bases and J by 3 bases, with 25 bases between. The CDR3 extends over 18 amino acids. The CDR3 loop is CASTSGTGGGPVYNEQFF. CDR3 DNA sequence: TGTGCCAGCACCTCTGGGACTGGCGGGGGCCCTGTCTACAATGAGCAGTTCTTC.

V is TRBV6-2 or TRBV6-3 and J is TRBJ2-1; D may be TRBD1 (5 bases). The DNA end is more similar to TRBJ2-7, so the J call may be wrong. The CDR3 spans 15 residues. CDR1 MNHEY and CDR2 SVGEGT come from the germline V gene. CDR3 DNA: TGTGCCAGCAGTCTTGACAGAGCCCCTTACAATGAGCAGTACTTC. This gives the protein CASSLDRAPYNEQYF.

The rearrangement joins TRBV2 to TRBJ1-6, with D unclear. Germline V gene lookup returns CDR1 SNHLY and CDR2 FYNNEI. The CDR3 consists of 13 residues. Trimming left V 11 bases short and J 2 bases short, with 10 bases between. The CDR3 nucleotides are TGTGCCCGTCAGGACCCCTATAATTCACCCCTCCACTTT. Translating it yields CARQDPYNSPLHF.

V is TRBV5-6 and J is TRBJ2-3; the D is unclear. This CDR3 spans 13 amino acids. Germline V CDR1 and CDR2: SGHDT, YYEEEE. Trimming pared 2 bases from V and 4 bases from J, leaving 8 bases between. The CDR3 DNA sequence: TGTGCCAGCAGCTTTGGTGTTTCAGATACGCAGTATTTT. Encoded protein: CASSFGVSDTQYF.

The V and J genes are TRBV6-5 and TRBJ1-1; 11 bases fit TRBD1. The CDR3 has 15 residues. The junction had 0 bases not matched to a gene; V was cut back by 1 base and J by 2 bases. The germline gives CDR1 MNHEY, CDR2 SVGAGI. The CDR3 region is CASSYWTGGNTEAFF. DNA for the CDR3: TGTGCCAGCAGTTACTGGACAGGGGGCAACACTGAAGCTTTCTTT.

The V gene is TRBV27, the J gene TRBJ2-5; D is perhaps TRBD2 (6 bases). V lost 6 bases, J lost 1 base, and 9 bases lay in between. The CDR3 is made up of 13 amino acids. Germline CDR1 MNHEY, CDR2 SMNVEV (reference sequence). The CDR3 DNA reads TGTGCCAGCAGCGGGGGTTTCCAAGAGACCCAGTACTTC. This encodes CASSGGFQETQYF.

This chain links TRBV14 with TRBJ2-1, with D possibly called TRBD1 or TRBD2 (5 bases each). Germline CDR1 reads SGHDN; CDR2 reads FVKESK. The ends were cut back, 4 bases at V and 8 bases at J, with 15 bases in the middle. The CDR3 is 14 amino acids. In nucleotides, the CDR3 is TGTGCCAGCAGCCGGCTCCGGGGCCTCCATGAGCAGTTCTTC. It codes for CASSRLRGLHEQFF.

This clonotype was detected only once. In nucleotides, the CDR3 is TGTGCCAGCAGTCCCATCCAGAACACTGAAGCTTTCTTT. This encodes CASSPIQNTEAFF. The rearrangement links TRBV28 to TRBJ1-1; unclear D gene. CDR1 is MDHEN, CDR2 SYDVKM, per germline. The length of the CDR3 is 13 residues. Trimming stripped 5 bases from V and 1 base from J, with 8 bases between.

CDR3 nucleotides: TGCAGTGCGACCGGACGGGGGATGCCCTACGAGCAGTACTTC. Amino acid sequence: CSATGRGMPYEQYF. J is TRBJ2-7 and V is TRBV20-1; maybe TRBD2 (6 bases). Trimming took 6 bases from V and 2 from J, leaving 17 bases between them. Germline V CDR1 and CDR2: DFQATT, SNEGSKA (reference sequence). This CDR3 has 14 residues.